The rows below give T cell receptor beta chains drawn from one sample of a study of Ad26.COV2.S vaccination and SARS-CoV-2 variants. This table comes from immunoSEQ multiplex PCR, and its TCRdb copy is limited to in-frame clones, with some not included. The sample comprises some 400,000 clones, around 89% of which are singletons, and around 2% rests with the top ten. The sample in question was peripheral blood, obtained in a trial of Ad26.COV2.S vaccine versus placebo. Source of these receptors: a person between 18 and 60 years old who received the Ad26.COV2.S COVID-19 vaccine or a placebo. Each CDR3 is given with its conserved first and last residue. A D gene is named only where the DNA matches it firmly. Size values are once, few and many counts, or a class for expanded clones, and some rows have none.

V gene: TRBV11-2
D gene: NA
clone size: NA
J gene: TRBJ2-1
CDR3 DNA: TGTGCCAGCAGCTTAGCTTTCGCAGGTGCCTACAATGAGCAGTTCTTC
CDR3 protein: CASSLAFAGAYNEQFF

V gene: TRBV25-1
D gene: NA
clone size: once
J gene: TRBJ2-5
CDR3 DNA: TGTGCCAGCAGTGACAGGGAGTACCAAGAGACCCAGTACTTC
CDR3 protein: CASSDREYQETQYF

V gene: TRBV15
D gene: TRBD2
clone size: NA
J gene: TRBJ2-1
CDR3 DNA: TGTGCCACTGGACTAGCGGGAGGCCGGGGGTACAATGAGCAGTTCTTC
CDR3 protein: CATGLAGGRGYNEQFF

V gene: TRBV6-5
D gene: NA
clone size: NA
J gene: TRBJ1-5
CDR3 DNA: TGTGCCAGCAGTCTGGGGGGGGCTCAGCCCCAGCATTTT
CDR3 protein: CASSLGGAQPQHF

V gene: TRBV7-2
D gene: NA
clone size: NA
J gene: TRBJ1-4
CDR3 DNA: TGTGCCAGCAGCTTAGTAGCAGGGGTGAATGAAAAACTGTTTTTT
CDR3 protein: CASSLVAGVNEKLFF

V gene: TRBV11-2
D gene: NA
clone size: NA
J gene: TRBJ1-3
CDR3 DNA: TGTGCCAGCAGCTTATCGGGAGGGATAGGGAAAGGAAACACCATATATTTT
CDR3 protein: CASSLSGGIGKGNTIYF

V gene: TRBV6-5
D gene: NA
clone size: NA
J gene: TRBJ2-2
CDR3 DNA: TGTGCCAGCAGTTACGTGGGAATCGGGGAGCTGTTTTTT
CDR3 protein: CASSYVGIGELFF

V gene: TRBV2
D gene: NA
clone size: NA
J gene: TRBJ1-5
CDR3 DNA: TGTGCCAGCAGATGGACCTTGAGCAATCAGCCCCAGCATTTT
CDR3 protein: CASRWTLSNQPQHF

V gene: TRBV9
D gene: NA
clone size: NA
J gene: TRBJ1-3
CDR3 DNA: TGTGCCAGCAGCGTAGGGGGGTATCACTCTGGAAACACCATATATTTT
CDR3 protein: CASSVGGYHSGNTIYF

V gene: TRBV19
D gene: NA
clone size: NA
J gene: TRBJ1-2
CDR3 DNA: TGTGCCAGTAGTATAGGAGTCCGGAACTATGGCTACACCTTC
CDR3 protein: CASSIGVRNYGYTF

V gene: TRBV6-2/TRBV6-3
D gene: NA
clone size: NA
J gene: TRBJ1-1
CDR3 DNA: TGTGCCAGCAGTTACACGAGACAGAACACTGAAGCTTTCTTT
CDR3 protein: CASSYTRQNTEAFF

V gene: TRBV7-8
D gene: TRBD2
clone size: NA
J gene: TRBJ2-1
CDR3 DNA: TGTGCCAGCAGCTTCCAAGCGGGAGGCTCCTACAATGAGCAGTTCTTC
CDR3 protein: CASSFQAGGSYNEQFF